This is a list of T cell receptor beta chains from one sample in a study of low-dose radiotherapy and immunotherapy resistance in tumors. TCRdb itself ran the reads through MiXCR, one entry per CDR3 protein. The sample consists of about 100,000 distinct CDR3 sequences, about 20% of them appearing once. Sequenced material: PBMCs, taken after low-dose radiotherapy plus immunotherapy. The origin of the receptors is a male donor with prostate cancer. The CDR3 runs from the conserved cysteine through the conserved F or W. A D gene is named only where the DNA matches it firmly. Clone size, where shown, is once, few, many, or a class for clones that have expanded.

d_gene: TRBD1; j_gene: TRBJ2-5; abundance: many; v_gene: TRBV20-1; len: 13; CDR3nt: TGCAGTGTCCCGCCGACAGGGGTCGGGACCCAGTACTTC; CDR3aa: CSVPPTGVGTQYF
d_gene: NA; j_gene: TRBJ2-5; abundance: many; v_gene: TRBV14; len: 13; CDR3nt: TGTGCCAGCAGCCGGGACCACCAAGAGACCCAGTACTTC; CDR3aa: CASSRDHQETQYF
d_gene: TRBD2; j_gene: TRBJ2-3; abundance: many; v_gene: TRBV19; len: 15; CDR3nt: TGTGCCAGTAGGCGATTACTAGCGGGGGGAGATACGCAGTATTTT; CDR3aa: CASRRLLAGGDTQYF
d_gene: NA; j_gene: TRBJ2-7; abundance: few; v_gene: TRBV10-1; len: 15; CDR3nt: TGCGCCAGCAGTGAGTCCGGGGGCGGCTCCTACGAGCAGTACTTC; CDR3aa: CASSESGGGSYEQYF
d_gene: TRBD2; j_gene: TRBJ2-5; abundance: NA; v_gene: TRBV7-2; len: 14; CDR3nt: TGTGCCAGCAGCTTAGTGCGGGGGAAAGAGACCCAGTACTTC; CDR3aa: CASSLVRGKETQYF
d_gene: NA; j_gene: TRBJ2-5; abundance: many; v_gene: TRBV12-3/TRBV12-4; len: 13; CDR3nt: TGTGCCAGCCGGGGCAGGACACTGGAGACCCAGTACTTC; CDR3aa: CASRGRTLETQYF
d_gene: TRBD1; j_gene: TRBJ1-2; abundance: few; v_gene: TRBV6-2/TRBV6-3; len: 14; CDR3nt: TGTGCCAGCGCCCTGGGGACAGCGAACTATGGCTACACCTTC; CDR3aa: CASALGTANYGYTF
d_gene: NA; j_gene: TRBJ1-2; abundance: many; v_gene: TRBV19; len: 15; CDR3nt: TGTGCCAGTAGTATAGGAGGACAGACCGGCGATGGCTACACCTTC; CDR3aa: CASSIGGQTGDGYTF
d_gene: NA; j_gene: TRBJ2-3; abundance: many; v_gene: TRBV12-5; len: 12; CDR3nt: TGTGCTAGTGGCGATAACACAGATACGCAGTATTTT; CDR3aa: CASGDNTDTQYF
d_gene: TRBD2; j_gene: TRBJ2-2; abundance: many; v_gene: TRBV10-3; len: 13; CDR3nt: TGTGCCATCAGCTTGCGGGGGACCGGGGAGCTGTTTTTT; CDR3aa: CAISLRGTGELFF
d_gene: NA; j_gene: TRBJ2-7; abundance: many; v_gene: TRBV19; len: 13; CDR3nt: TGTGCCAGTAGTATCTCAGGGTTCTACGAGCAGTACTTC; CDR3aa: CASSISGFYEQYF
d_gene: NA; j_gene: TRBJ2-6; abundance: NA; v_gene: TRBV29-1; len: 15; CDR3nt: TGCAGCGTTGAAGATCCGGCGTCTGGGGCCAACGTCCTGACTTTC; CDR3aa: CSVEDPASGANVLTF
d_gene: NA; j_gene: TRBJ1-2; abundance: many; v_gene: TRBV20-1; len: 12; CDR3nt: TGCAGTGCTACCGGGGGCAACTATGGCTACACCTTC; CDR3aa: CSATGGNYGYTF
d_gene: NA; j_gene: TRBJ1-1; abundance: many; v_gene: TRBV19; len: 12; CDR3nt: TGTGCCAGTAGTATTGGGGGGTTGCGAGCTTTCTTT; CDR3aa: CASSIGGLRAFF
d_gene: TRBD1; j_gene: TRBJ1-4; abundance: many; v_gene: TRBV5-4; len: 15; CDR3nt: TGTGCCAGCAGCCCGACAGGGGAGGATAATGAAAAACTGTTTTTT; CDR3aa: CASSPTGEDNEKLFF
d_gene: TRBD2; j_gene: TRBJ2-1; abundance: NA; v_gene: TRBV5-4; len: 14; CDR3nt: TGTGCCAGCAGCTTGCAACCTAGCGGCAATGAGCAGTTCTTC; CDR3aa: CASSLQPSGNEQFF
d_gene: TRBD2; j_gene: TRBJ2-5; abundance: few; v_gene: TRBV5-4; len: 16; CDR3nt: TGTGCCAGCAGCCCGGGGACTAGCGGGGACCAAGAGACCCAGTACTTC; CDR3aa: CASSPGTSGDQETQYF
d_gene: NA; j_gene: TRBJ2-1; abundance: many; v_gene: TRBV18; len: 18; CDR3nt: TGTGCCAGCTCACCACGCCCGGGGCAGAGGGGAAGCTACAATGAGCAGTTCTTC; CDR3aa: CASSPRPGQRGSYNEQFF
d_gene: NA; j_gene: TRBJ2-3; abundance: many; v_gene: TRBV19; len: 17; CDR3nt: TGTGCCAGTAGCAATTGGGGAGCGAGGGGAACCACAGATACGCAGTATTTT; CDR3aa: CASSNWGARGTTDTQYF
d_gene: NA; j_gene: TRBJ1-1; abundance: many; v_gene: TRBV2; len: 13; CDR3nt: TGTGCCAGCAACCAGGAGACGAACACTGAAGCTTTCTTT; CDR3aa: CASNQETNTEAFF
d_gene: NA; j_gene: TRBJ2-7; abundance: many; v_gene: TRBV10-1; len: 13; CDR3nt: TGCGCCAGCAGTGCAGCAGGGATGGACGAGCAGTACTTC; CDR3aa: CASSAAGMDEQYF
d_gene: NA; j_gene: TRBJ2-6; abundance: many; v_gene: TRBV11-2; len: 15; CDR3nt: TGTGCCAGCAGCTCCTACGGGGCTGGGGCCAACGTCCTGACTTTC; CDR3aa: CASSSYGAGANVLTF
d_gene: NA; j_gene: TRBJ1-1; abundance: many; v_gene: TRBV7-9; len: 12; CDR3nt: TGTGCCAGCAGCTTGATTCAGACTGAAGCTTTCTTT; CDR3aa: CASSLIQTEAFF
d_gene: TRBD1; j_gene: TRBJ2-7; abundance: NA; v_gene: TRBV9; len: 13; CDR3nt: TGTGCCAGCAGCGCCCCGGGACAGGGCGAGCAGTACTTC; CDR3aa: CASSAPGQGEQYF
d_gene: TRBD1; j_gene: TRBJ2-3; abundance: many; v_gene: TRBV12-3/TRBV12-4; len: 14; CDR3nt: TGTGCCAGCACCATGACAGGGGGGTCAGATACGCAGTATTTT; CDR3aa: CASTMTGGSDTQYF
d_gene: NA; j_gene: TRBJ2-2; abundance: many; v_gene: TRBV5-1; len: 15; CDR3nt: TGCGCCAGCAGCTTGGTCCGCAGGGATGAAGGGGAGCTGTTTTTT; CDR3aa: CASSLVRRDEGELFF
d_gene: TRBD2; j_gene: TRBJ2-1; abundance: few; v_gene: TRBV5-4; len: 16; CDR3nt: TGTGCCAGCAGCCGCGAAGGCGGGGGGGGCGGCAATGAGCAGTTCTTC; CDR3aa: CASSREGGGGGNEQFF
d_gene: NA; j_gene: TRBJ1-5; abundance: many; v_gene: TRBV20-1; len: 15; CDR3nt: TGCAGTGCTAGAGGTCCCCGGGGGGCTATTCAGCCCCAGCATTTT; CDR3aa: CSARGPRGAIQPQHF
d_gene: NA; j_gene: TRBJ2-1; abundance: few; v_gene: TRBV9; len: 15; CDR3nt: TGTGCCAGCAGCGTAGAGGGGGGCTCCTACAATGAGCAGTTCTTC; CDR3aa: CASSVEGGSYNEQFF
d_gene: TRBD1; j_gene: TRBJ1-2; abundance: many; v_gene: TRBV12-3/TRBV12-4; len: 16; CDR3nt: TGTGCCAGCAGTTTACCCTCGCAGGGGGCTGGGTATGGCTACACCTTC; CDR3aa: CASSLPSQGAGYGYTF
d_gene: NA; j_gene: TRBJ2-4; abundance: many; v_gene: TRBV12-5; len: 13; CDR3nt: TGTGCTAGTGGTTTGGGGACGAGGAGCATTCAGTACTTC; CDR3aa: CASGLGTRSIQYF
d_gene: NA; j_gene: TRBJ2-4; abundance: NA; v_gene: TRBV5-1; len: 14; CDR3nt: TGCGCCAGCAGCTTGGCGACAGGCGGGGACATTCAGTACTTC; CDR3aa: CASSLATGGDIQYF
d_gene: TRBD2; j_gene: TRBJ2-2; abundance: once; v_gene: TRBV5-1; len: 16; CDR3nt: TGCGCCAGCAGCTCGAAGCGGGGCTCGAACACCGGGGAGCTGTTTTTT; CDR3aa: CASSSKRGSNTGELFF
d_gene: TRBD2; j_gene: TRBJ2-7; abundance: many; v_gene: TRBV5-5; len: 15; CDR3nt: TGTGCCAGCAGCCCCCAACTAGCGGGGTTATGGGGGCAGTACTTC; CDR3aa: CASSPQLAGLWGQYF
d_gene: NA; j_gene: TRBJ2-2; abundance: NA; v_gene: TRBV11-2; len: 16; CDR3nt: TGTGCCAGCAGCTTATCGGCACACGCGAACACCGGGGAGCTGTTTTTT; CDR3aa: CASSLSAHANTGELFF
d_gene: NA; j_gene: TRBJ2-2; abundance: many; v_gene: TRBV5-5; len: 18; CDR3nt: TGTGCCAGCAGCTTGGCCGGCTCCTCCGCATCGAACACCGGGGAGCTGTTTTTT; CDR3aa: CASSLAGSSASNTGELFF
d_gene: NA; j_gene: TRBJ1-2; abundance: many; v_gene: TRBV3-1; len: 14; CDR3nt: TGTGCCAGCAGCCAAGATGGGCAGGGAGGAGGCTACACCTTC; CDR3aa: CASSQDGQGGGYTF
d_gene: NA; j_gene: TRBJ1-1; abundance: many; v_gene: TRBV2; len: 13; CDR3nt: TGTGCCAGCAGTGAATGGGGGGGCTCCGGAGCTTTCTTT; CDR3aa: CASSEWGGSGAFF
d_gene: TRBD1; j_gene: TRBJ2-7; abundance: many; v_gene: TRBV2; len: 13; CDR3nt: TGTGCCAGCAACCTGGACAGGACCTACGAGCAGTACTTC; CDR3aa: CASNLDRTYEQYF
d_gene: NA; j_gene: TRBJ1-4; abundance: NA; v_gene: TRBV7-8; len: 15; CDR3nt: TGTACCAGCAGCTTAGGTCGGCTAAGCAATGAAAAACTGTTTTTT; CDR3aa: CTSSLGRLSNEKLFF
d_gene: NA; j_gene: TRBJ1-1; abundance: many; v_gene: TRBV7-2; len: 14; CDR3nt: TGTGCCAGCAGCTTCCAGGGCCGTTACACTGAAGCTTTCTTT; CDR3aa: CASSFQGRYTEAFF
d_gene: NA; j_gene: TRBJ1-1; abundance: many; v_gene: TRBV7-9; len: 15; CDR3nt: TGTGCCAGCAGTATGCGCGGGCGGCAGCTGGCTGAAGCTTTCTTT; CDR3aa: CASSMRGRQLAEAFF
d_gene: TRBD1; j_gene: TRBJ2-7; abundance: many; v_gene: TRBV19; len: 13; CDR3nt: TGTGCCAGTAGTATTGGGACAGGGGTTGAGCAGTACTTC; CDR3aa: CASSIGTGVEQYF
d_gene: NA; j_gene: TRBJ1-1; abundance: many; v_gene: TRBV5-1; len: 15; CDR3nt: TGCGCCAGCAGATTGGGGGAAACGATGAACACTGAAGCTTTCTTT; CDR3aa: CASRLGETMNTEAFF
d_gene: NA; j_gene: TRBJ1-2; abundance: many; v_gene: TRBV12-3/TRBV12-4; len: 14; CDR3nt: TGTGCCAGCAGCCGCGGCAGCGCTAACTATGGCTACACCTTC; CDR3aa: CASSRGSANYGYTF
d_gene: NA; j_gene: TRBJ2-3; abundance: many; v_gene: TRBV7-2; len: 12; CDR3nt: TGTGCCAGCAGCTTTCGGACAGATACGCAGTATTTT; CDR3aa: CASSFRTDTQYF
d_gene: TRBD2; j_gene: TRBJ2-3; abundance: many; v_gene: TRBV2; len: 16; CDR3nt: TGTGCCAGCAGTGATATTCGGGAGGTCGGTCGAGATACGCAGTATTTT; CDR3aa: CASSDIREVGRDTQYF
d_gene: NA; j_gene: TRBJ2-7; abundance: many; v_gene: TRBV27; len: 18; CDR3nt: TGTGCCACCACAACCGTCTGGTCAGGGCCTCGCGGGGTGAGGGAGCAGTACTTC; CDR3aa: CATTTVWSGPRGVREQYF
d_gene: TRBD2; j_gene: TRBJ2-3; abundance: few; v_gene: TRBV6-4; len: 15; CDR3nt: TGTGCCAGCAGTGAAGTTGGGACTAGCGGGAGCGCGCAGTATTTT; CDR3aa: CASSEVGTSGSAQYF
d_gene: NA; j_gene: TRBJ2-1; abundance: NA; v_gene: TRBV11-2; len: 14; CDR3nt: TGTGCCACCCGAGAGGTGGGATCCCACAATGAGCAGTTCTTC; CDR3aa: CATREVGSHNEQFF
d_gene: NA; j_gene: TRBJ2-2; abundance: many; v_gene: TRBV11-3; len: 13; CDR3nt: TGTGCCAGCAGCTTAGCTGGTTCCGGGGAGCTGTTTTTT; CDR3aa: CASSLAGSGELFF
d_gene: TRBD2; j_gene: TRBJ2-3; abundance: many; v_gene: TRBV11-2; len: 16; CDR3nt: TGTGCCAGCAGCTTAGGGACTAGCGGTGGGGCAGATACGCAGTATTTT; CDR3aa: CASSLGTSGGADTQYF
d_gene: NA; j_gene: TRBJ2-2; abundance: many; v_gene: TRBV18; len: 16; CDR3nt: TGTGCCAGCTCACCAGGACAGCCCGCGTACACCGGGGAGCTGTTTTTT; CDR3aa: CASSPGQPAYTGELFF
d_gene: NA; j_gene: TRBJ2-7; abundance: many; v_gene: TRBV9; len: 14; CDR3nt: TGTGCCAGCAGCGTAGAAGGACTCTCCGACGAGCAGTACTTC; CDR3aa: CASSVEGLSDEQYF
d_gene: NA; j_gene: TRBJ2-5; abundance: NA; v_gene: TRBV5-1; len: 14; CDR3nt: TGCGCCAGCCGTACCGGGACCGAGCAAGAGACCCAGTACTTC; CDR3aa: CASRTGTEQETQYF
d_gene: TRBD1; j_gene: TRBJ1-3; abundance: many; v_gene: TRBV20-1; len: 15; CDR3nt: TGCAGTGCTAGAGGGGGACAGGGCTCTGGAAACACCATATATTTT; CDR3aa: CSARGGQGSGNTIYF